This TCR beta chain came from a study of cytomegalovirus exposure and HLA in healthy donors. As concerns this clone: What it binds is not known.

Sequencing was performed with immunoSEQ multiplex PCR; in TCRdb, only in-frame clones are kept and a portion is missing. The sample has some 150,000 clones; around 89% are singletons. The CDR3 has 11 amino acids. Deletions cut 7 bases from V and 12 bases from J, with 15 bases between. Germline assignment: CDR1 MGHDK and CDR2 SYGVNS. Whole-study findings and limits: The CMV antigen specificity of a few CMV-associated chains was confirmed through in vitro analysis. The study recorded 164 TCR beta chains that were cytomegalovirus-associated. For cytomegalovirus status, the classifier reportedly gave diagnoses with high specificity and sensitivity.

The receptor was isolated from a man aged 18-30 years in good health and CMV-seronegative. The source material was PBMCs. The gene calls are TRBV25-1 and TRBJ1-1; tentatively, D is TRBD1 (5 bases). The CDR3 DNA is TGTGCCAGCACCCTGAAAGGGGTGACTTTCTTT. Translated, it gives CASTLKGVTFF.